The 2 T cell receptor beta chains below were found in one sample sequenced in a study of T cell repertoires in cytomegalovirus infection (dated by TCRdb to between 2018 and 2021). TCRdb names Illumina HiSeq 1500 as the instrument used. TCRdb passed the public sequencing reads through fastp at Q25 and MiXCR, retaining productive beta sequences. One record per CDR3 amino acid sequence lists the most common genes and DNA. This sample has some 300,000 distinct CDR3 sequences in its table, and approximately 13% of those were observed once. The ten largest clones capture 8.8% of the sample. Sequencing was done on a sample of PBMCs. These receptor sequences come from a human donor in good health (CMV status not recorded). Some clones in this sample may be carry-over from other donors' samples.

The chain has TRBV4-3 and TRBJ2-3; D may be TRBD1 (6 bases). The V gene's germline CDR1 is LGHNA and CDR2 YSLEER. The CDR3 is made up of 15 amino acids. V lost 5 bases, J lost 2 bases, and 14 bases lay in between. The CDR3, as DNA: TGCGCCAGCAGCTCCCGATGGGGGCCCACAGATACGCAGTATTTT. It specifies CASSSRWGPTDTQYF.

The chain employs TRBV7-8 and TRBJ1-3, with D uncertain. The CDR3 is 14 residues long. V was shortened by 4 bases and J by 1 base, with 8 bases between the two germline ends. Germline-derived CDR1 and CDR2 are SGHVS and FQNEAQ. Here the CDR3 reads CASSWGTSGNTIYF. In nucleotides, the CDR3 is TGTGCCAGCAGCTGGGGAACGTCTGGAAACACCATATATTTT.